The source of this T cell receptor beta chain is a study of blood T cell repertoires in COVID-19. Participant-reported clinical history was the basis for cohort assignment. Sequencing used immunoSEQ multiplex PCR; TCRdb keeps in-frame clones, though not all of them. The data show 200,000 or so clones, nearly 90% seen once. Germline values: CDR1 SGHDT, CDR2 YYEEEE. Trimming took off 4 bases at V and 3 bases at J, with 17 bases between the two ends. This CDR3 has 15 amino acids. The TCR comes from a man aged 30-40 years who had recovered from COVID-19. This sequence joins TRBV5-6 and TRBJ2-7, with TRBD1 as a possible D gene (6 bases). The sequenced material came from PBMCs or T cells enriched from blood (not recorded which). CDR3 in amino acids: CASSRPNIQGYEQYF. CDR3 DNA: TGTGCCAGCAGCCGGCCCAATATACAGGGCTACGAGCAGTACTTC.